This TCR beta chain was recovered during a study of T cell responses to AZD1222 COVID-19 vaccine. Overall study findings and caveats: Unmutated regions of variants are reportedly targeted by nearly half of spike-specific TCRs. White British people made up most donors, females outnumbered males, and clonal diversity was possibly underestimated. Regions 160-218 and 743-854 dominated among vaccine-associated CD4 TCRs spanning spike. Without day 14 samples, only post-peak T cell repertoires were studied.

On this clone: The antigen is not known.

The assay was immunoSEQ multiplex PCR, and TCRdb's table has in-frame clones only and misses some. Found here are 100,000 or so clones, around 85% of them singletons; the top ten hold 5% to 7.5%. The input for sequencing was peripheral blood, taken on day 0 of AZD1222 vaccination. The TCR comes from an adult in good health.

The CDR3 loop is CASSLGTGPWDGYTF. The CDR3 DNA sequence: TGTGCCAGCAGCTTAGGGACAGGGCCGTGGGATGGCTACACCTTC. The V and J genes are TRBV11-3 and TRBJ1-2, with 8 bases that match TRBD1. There are 15 residues in the CDR3. V gave up 1 base and J gave up 6 bases; unmatched junction bases: 7. Germline CDR1 and CDR2: SGHNT and YENEEA.